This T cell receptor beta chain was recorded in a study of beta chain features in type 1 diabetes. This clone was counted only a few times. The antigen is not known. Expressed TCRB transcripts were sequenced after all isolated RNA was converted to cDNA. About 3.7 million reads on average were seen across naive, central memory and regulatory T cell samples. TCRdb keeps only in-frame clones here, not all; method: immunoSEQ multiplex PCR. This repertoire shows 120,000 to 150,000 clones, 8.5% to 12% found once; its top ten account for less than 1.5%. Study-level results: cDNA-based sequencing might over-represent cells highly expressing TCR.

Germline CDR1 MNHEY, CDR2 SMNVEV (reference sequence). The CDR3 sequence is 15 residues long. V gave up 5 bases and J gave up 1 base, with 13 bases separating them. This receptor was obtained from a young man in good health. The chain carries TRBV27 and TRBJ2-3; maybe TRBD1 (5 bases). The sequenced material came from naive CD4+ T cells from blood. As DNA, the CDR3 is TGTGCCAGCAGTCCACACAGGCCCCGCACAGATACGCAGTATTTT. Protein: CASSPHRPRTDTQYF.